These 8 T cell receptor beta chains originate from one sample sequenced in a study of PD-1 blockade in classical Hodgkin lymphoma. Each patient relapsed following autologous stem cell transplantation, and prior brentuximab vedotin exposure differed. Sequencing was performed with immunoSEQ multiplex PCR; in TCRdb, only in-frame clones are kept and a portion is missing. This table holds 100,000 or so clones, around 88% found once. Specimen: peripheral blood mononuclear cells (PBMCs), collected before the second cycle of nivolumab. The receptor set was obtained from a human donor with classical Hodgkin lymphoma.

The gene calls are TRBV2 and TRBJ2-7, with D possibly being TRBD1 (5 bases). CDR3 size: 14 residues. V lost 8 bases and J 3 bases, leaving 17 bases between the germline ends. Germline CDR1 is SNHLY and CDR2 is FYNNEI. The CDR3 nucleotides are TGTGCCAGCGAACCCCCGGACACAGTCTACGAGCAGTACTTC. Its protein product is CASEPPDTVYEQYF.

V is TRBV7-9 and J is TRBJ1-1; no reliable D call. Germline V gene lookup returns CDR1 SEHNR and CDR2 FQNEAQ (reference sequence). The V end was cut by 1 base, the J end by 5 bases, with 17 bases between. The CDR3 has 16 amino acids. CDR3 nucleotides: TGTGCCAGCAGCTTAGATATGAGCAGGTTGGGGACTGAAGCTTTCTTT. Translating gives CASSLDMSRLGTEAFF. Using reference TRBV7-9 and TRBJ1-1 for the parts outside the CDR3, the full variable domain is DTGVSQNPRHKITKRGQNVTFRCDPISEHNRLYWYRQTLGQGPEFLTYFQNEAQLEKSRLLSDRFSAERPKGSFSTLEIQRTEQGDSAMYLCASSLDMSRLGTEAFFGQGTRLTVV.

The chain is built from TRBV2 and TRBJ1-1; TRBD1 matches 7 bases. J was trimmed by 6 bases and V by 7 bases; bases with no gene match: 11. The CDR3 is 14 amino acids. CDR1 is SNHLY, CDR2 FYNNEI, per germline. The CDR3 coding sequence is TGTGCCAGCATCAAGGCCTACAGGGGCGCTGAAGCTTTCTTT. This translates into CASIKAYRGAEAFF. Full variable domain (missing parts from reference TRBV2 and TRBJ1-1): EPEVTQTPSHQVTQMGQEVILRCVPISNHLYFYWYRQILGQKVEFLVSFYNNEISEKSEIFDDQFSVERPDGSNFTLKIRSTKLEDSAMYFCASIKAYRGAEAFFGQGTRLTVV.

This sequence joins TRBV7-9 and TRBJ2-7, with 9 bases lining up with TRBD1. CDR1 is SEHNR and CDR2 is FQNEAQ in the germline V gene (reference sequence). Trimming took 5 bases from V and 3 from J; bases not matched to a gene: 11. The CDR3 is 16 amino acids. The CDR3 nucleotides read TGTGCCAGCAGCGCCATTCCCCCGACAGGGGGCTACGAGCAGTACTTC. It encodes CASSAIPPTGGYEQYF.

The chain carries TRBV7-2 and TRBJ1-4, with a weak D call TRBD1 (5 bases). The CDR3 covers 17 residues. V lost 6 bases, J lost 2 bases, and 19 bases lay in between. Germline V gene lookup returns CDR1 SGHTA and CDR2 FQGNSA. Written as DNA, the CDR3 is TGTGCCAGCAGTCGGGACGCTCAAAAGTCGACTAATGAAAAACTGTTTTTT. As protein: CASSRDAQKSTNEKLFF.

The rearrangement joins TRBV2 to TRBJ2-4; D is perhaps TRBD2 (6 bases). The V gene lost 5 bases and the J gene lost 8 bases, with 22 bases spanning the gap. CDR1 and CDR2 from the germline V gene are SNHLY and FYNNEI. The length of the CDR3 is 16 residues. CDR3 coding DNA: TGTGCCAGCAGTTTAACCGGGACTCTTTTGGGGTACATTCAGTACTTC. The encoded protein is CASSLTGTLLGYIQYF.

This chain uses TRBV4-1 with TRBJ2-5; no clear D. Trimming removed 3 bases at V and 7 bases at J, with 9 bases between. Looked up from germline, CDR1 is MGHRA and CDR2 is YSYEKL. This CDR3 contains 12 residues. The DNA of the CDR3 is TGCGCCAGCAGCCAGGGCCTCGGGACCCAGTACTTC. It yields the protein CASSQGLGTQYF.

The genes are TRBV7-2 and TRBJ2-1, with D unclear. Germline CDR1 reads SGHTA; CDR2 reads FQGNSA. The CDR3 loop spans 12 amino acids. Trimming removed 8 bases at V and 3 bases at J, with 8 bases between. The CDR3 DNA sequence: TGTGCCAGCTCCCCCCTCTACAATGAGCAGTTCTTC. This translates into CASSPLYNEQFF. The entire variable domain, with the rest obtained from reference TRBV7-2 and TRBJ2-1, is as follows: GAGVSQSPSNKVTEKGKDVELRCDPISGHTALYWYRQSLGQGLEFLIYFQGNSAPDKSGLPSDRFSAERTGGSVSTLTIQRTQQEDSAVYLCASSPLYNEQFFGPGTRLTVL.